This T cell receptor (beta chain) was documented in a study of shared clonotypes between healthy human individuals. In the study overall: For every donor, three CD4 naive, three CD4 memory, two CD8 naive and one CD8 memory plates were used.

Germline V gene sequence: CDR1 MNHEY, CDR2 SVGAGI. The length of the CDR3 is 16 residues. The ends lost 4 bases at V and 12 bases at J; junction bases unmatched: 12. Libraries were prepared by immunoSEQ multiplex PCR; TCRdb keeps only in-frame clonotypes and omits some of them. The data show approximately 2.1 million clones, 85% to 95% seen once. Sample: naive CD4+ T cells from PBMCs. Regarding subset: CD45RA+ positively selected. The V and J genes are TRBV6-5 and TRBJ2-7, with 16 bases identical to TRBD2. The clonotype comes from a man younger than 35 in good health. Some clones in this sample may be carry-over from other donors' samples. The CDR3 sequence: CASSSSGLAGGRWRYF. The DNA of the CDR3 is TGTGCCAGCAGTTCCTCGGGACTAGCGGGAGGGCGATGGCGGTACTTC.